These 2 T cell receptor beta chains were all obtained from the same sample, sequenced in a study of blood T cell repertoires in COVID-19. Produced via immunoSEQ multiplex PCR; TCRdb's table is partial and in-frame only. The sample lists hundreds of thousands of clones, 85% to 90% occurring once. The sample consisted of peripheral blood. These receptors originate from a woman between 65 and 79 years old with COVID-19, enrolled during active disease.

Notes on this clone: The sample holds other DNA sequences that translate to the same CDR3. V usage is TRBV5-1 and J usage is TRBJ2-5; TRBD2 matches at 10 bases. CDR1 is SGHRS and CDR2 is YFSETQ in the germline V gene. The CDR3 is made up of 16 amino acids. Losses at the gene ends were 0 bases for V and 3 bases for J; bases not matched to a gene: 5. CDR3 coding DNA: TGCGCCAGCAGCTTGGGCGCTAGCGGGGGTAAAGAGACCCAGTACTTC. Translated: CASSLGASGGKETQYF.

The rearrangement joins TRBV18 to TRBJ2-7, with 8 bases lining up with TRBD1. V trimming: 3 bases; J trimming: 2 bases; junction bases outside the gene matches: 6. CDR3 length: 15 residues. The germline CDR1 and CDR2 sequences are KGHSH and LQKENI. The CDR3 here is CASSPPLTGAYEQYF. CDR3 nucleotide sequence: TGTGCCAGCTCACCGCCCCTGACAGGGGCCTACGAGCAGTACTTC.